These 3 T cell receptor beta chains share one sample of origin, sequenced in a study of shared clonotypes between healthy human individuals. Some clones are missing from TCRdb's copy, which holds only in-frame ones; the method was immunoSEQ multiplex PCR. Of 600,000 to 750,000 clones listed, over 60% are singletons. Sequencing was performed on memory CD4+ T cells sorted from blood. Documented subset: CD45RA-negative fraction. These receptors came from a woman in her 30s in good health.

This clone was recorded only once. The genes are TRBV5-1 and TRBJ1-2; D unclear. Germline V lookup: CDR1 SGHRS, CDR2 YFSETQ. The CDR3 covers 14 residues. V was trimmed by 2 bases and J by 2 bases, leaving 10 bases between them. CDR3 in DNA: TGCGCCAGCAGCTTAAATCCAGAAAACTATGGCTACACCTTC. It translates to CASSLNPENYGYTF. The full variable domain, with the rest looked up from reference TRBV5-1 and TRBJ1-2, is KAGVTQTPRYLIKTRGQQVTLSCSPISGHRSVSWYQQTPGQGLQFLFEYFSETQRNKGNFPGRFSGRQFSNSRSEMNVSTLELGDSALYLCASSLNPENYGYTFGSGTRLTVV.

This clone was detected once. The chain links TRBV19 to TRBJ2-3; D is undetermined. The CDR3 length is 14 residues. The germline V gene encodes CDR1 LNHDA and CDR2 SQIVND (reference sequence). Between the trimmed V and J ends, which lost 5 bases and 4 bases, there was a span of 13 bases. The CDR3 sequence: CASSGYLTADTQYF. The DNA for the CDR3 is TGTGCCAGTAGTGGGTATTTAACGGCAGATACGCAGTATTTT.

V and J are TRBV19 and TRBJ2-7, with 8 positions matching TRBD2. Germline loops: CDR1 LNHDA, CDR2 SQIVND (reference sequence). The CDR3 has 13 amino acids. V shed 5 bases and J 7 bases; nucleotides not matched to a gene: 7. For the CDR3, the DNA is TGTGCCAGTAGTCAGCGGGAGAAGGAAGAGCAGTACTTC. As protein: CASSQREKEEQYF.